This T cell receptor beta chain was captured in a study of blood T cell repertoires in COVID-19. As for the study in general: Sites across the United States, Italy and Spain contributed samples from acute and convalescent COVID-19. PBMCs, B-cell-depleted T cells, or T cells were the source of the cDNA or gDNA that made up the material.

Per the original methods: Estimation of nucleated cell counts was performed using reference gene primer amplification. Method: immunoSEQ multiplex PCR; TCRdb's copy keeps in-frame clones and lacks some. The V and J calls and the clone size are those of that table, but D and trimming were determined from the DNA. Altogether more than 200,000 clones are present, around 80% being singletons, with the ten largest covering 4.2%. Germline CDR1 is KGHSH and CDR2 is LQKENI. V was pared by 6 bases and J by 6 bases, with 18 bases between. CDR3 length: 14 amino acids. The sample comprised peripheral blood. The clonotype was recovered from a man aged 55-75 years with acute or convalescent COVID-19. The chain has TRBV18 and TRBJ2-7, with a possible D match to TRBD2 (5 bases). Here the CDR3 reads CASSPSRVSGEQYF. The CDR3 nucleotides are TGTGCCAGCTCGCCCTCGAGGGTTTCGGGCGAGCAGTACTTC. Full variable domain (rest looked up from reference TRBV18 and TRBJ2-7): NAGVMQNPRHLVRRRGQEARLRCSPMKGHSHVYWYRQLPEEGLKFMVYLQKENIIDESGMPKERFSAEFPKEGPSILRIQQVVRGDSAAYFCASSPSRVSGEQYFGPGTRLTVT.